This paragraph reports one T cell receptor (beta chain). This specimen comes from a study of blood T cells in healthy people across ages. Then a second PCR, running about 6 to 11 cycles, was carried out with a sample-barcoded 5' primer and a J-beta primer mix. A tag from a template-switch adaptor with 12 random nucleotides marked each cDNA molecule. A single record per CDR3 protein comes from TCRdb applying MiXCR to the 5' RACE reads. Counted here are 2 million or so distinct CDR3 sequences, 49% occurring once; the ten biggest clones make up over 2%. At least 5.5 micrograms of total RNA were extracted per sample. CDR3 length: 12 residues. V was clipped by 5 bases and J by 4 bases, with 8 bases between them.

Material: blood. The source is a middle-aged woman in good health. The chain uses TRBV12-3 or TRBV12-4 and TRBJ1-1, with unresolved D. The CDR3 DNA reads TGTGCCAGCAGTCGTACGACCACTGAAGCTTTCTTT. It yields the protein CASSRTTTEAFF.